This is a list of T cell receptor beta chains from one sample in a study of shared clonotypes between healthy human individuals. The data were produced by immunoSEQ multiplex PCR, yet TCRdb's version contains in-frame clones alone and is incomplete. The sample contains fewer than 650,000 clones, about three quarters of which appear only once. Sequencing was done on a sample of PBMCs. The receptors originated from a woman aged 40 to 50 in good health. Some clones in this sample may be carry-over from other donors' samples. The CDR3 runs from the conserved cysteine through the conserved F or W. D genes are given only for firm matches. Clone size is shown for a subset of rows, as once, few, many or a class of expanded clone.

j_gene	abundance	v_gene	d_gene	CDR3nt	CDR3aa
TRBJ2-5	.	TRBV6-1	.	TGTGCCAGCAGTGAAGAGGGACACCACCAAGAGACCCAGTACTTC	CASSEEGHHQETQYF
TRBJ2-5	.	TRBV27	TRBD1	TGTGCCAGCACGCGACAGGGATCGGAGACCCAGTACTTC	CASTRQGSETQYF
TRBJ2-2	.	TRBV5-4	.	TGTGCCAGCAGCTTGTCTCAGAACACCGGGGAGCTGTTTTTT	CASSLSQNTGELFF
TRBJ1-2	.	TRBV4-1	.	TGCGCCAGCAGCCAAGGTCCGGCCATCAGCCACGGGTTCTCCTATGGCTACACCTTC	CASSQGPAISHGFSYGYTF
TRBJ2-2	few	TRBV27	.	TGTGCCAGCCAGGGTAACACCGGGGAGCTGTTTTTT	CASQGNTGELFF
TRBJ2-2	.	TRBV7-2	.	TGTGCCAGCAGCTTATTATGGGACTTGGGGACCGGGGAGCTGTTTTTT	CASSLLWDLGTGELFF
TRBJ2-1	.	TRBV19	TRBD2	TGTGCCAGTAGTATTGGCGGGAGGGCCGATGAGCAGTTCTTC	CASSIGGRADEQFF
TRBJ2-7	.	TRBV7-9	.	TGTGCCAGCAGCTTGGCGGGACAGATCTACGAGCAGTACTTC	CASSLAGQIYEQYF
TRBJ2-3	.	TRBV5-1	.	TGCGCCAGCAGCTTGGGGCAGTGGGCAGATACGCAGTATTTT	CASSLGQWADTQYF
TRBJ2-1	.	TRBV7-9	.	TGTGCCAGCAGCTTAGGGAGGGTCCATGAGCAGTTCTTC	CASSLGRVHEQFF
TRBJ1-4	many	TRBV9	.	TGTGCCAGCAGCCCCCGCGACAGACCAACTAATGAAAAACTGTTTTTT	CASSPRDRPTNEKLFF
TRBJ1-2	once	TRBV30	.	TGTGCCTGGGCGTCTAGGGCGGCTTGGGGCTACACCTTC	CAWASRAAWGYTF
TRBJ2-1	.	TRBV4-3	TRBD1	TGCGCCAGCAGCAAAGGTACCGGACAGGGGGGGTACAATGAGCAGTTCTTC	CASSKGTGQGGYNEQFF
TRBJ1-5	.	TRBV28	.	TGTGCCAGCAGTCGGGGCGGAGAGAGCAATCAGCCCCAGCATTTT	CASSRGGESNQPQHF
TRBJ2-1	.	TRBV11-3	.	TGTGCCAGCAGCAGCCAACAGGTACTTCCCTACAATGAGCAGTTCTTC	CASSSQQVLPYNEQFF
TRBJ2-2	.	TRBV18	.	TGTGCCAGCTCCTGGACGGGCGCGGGTACCGGGGAGCTGTTTTTT	CASSWTGAGTGELFF
TRBJ2-7	.	TRBV19	TRBD1	TGTGCCAGTAGTATTCGGACAGGCGGAGAGCAGTACTTC	CASSIRTGGEQYF
TRBJ1-2	.	TRBV4-2	.	TGTGCCAGCAGCCAAGTATACTTACAGGGTAATGGCTACACCTTC	CASSQVYLQGNGYTF
TRBJ2-7	once	TRBV19	TRBD1	TGTGCCAGTAGTAGGGGGACAGGGACTTACGAGCAGTACTTC	CASSRGTGTYEQYF
TRBJ1-4	once	TRBV9	TRBD1	TGTGCCAGCAGAGAAAGCCGGGACAGGCAGGAAAAACTGTTTTTT	CASRESRDRQEKLFF
TRBJ2-2	.	TRBV4-2	.	TGTGCCAGCAGCCAAGAATCCGGGGTCACCGGGGAGCTGTTTTTT	CASSQESGVTGELFF
TRBJ1-2	.	TRBV28	.	TGTGCCAGCAGACCTAGGGGGATCTATGGCTACACCTTC	CASRPRGIYGYTF
TRBJ2-1	.	TRBV5-1	.	TGCGCCAGCGGGCAGGGAGTAAGAAATGAGCAGTTCTTC	CASGQGVRNEQFF
TRBJ1-5	few	TRBV19	.	TGTGCCAGTAGTATAGTTAACTTAATTCCAGGGGAGCCCCAGCATTTT	CASSIVNLIPGEPQHF
TRBJ1-2	.	TRBV9	TRBD1	TGTGCCAGCAGCCCACACCCAGGGGGCGACTATGGCTACACCTTC	CASSPHPGGDYGYTF
TRBJ1-1	.	TRBV5-1	.	TGCGCCAGCACCTCGGGGGACACCACGCCCGAAGCTTTCTTT	CASTSGDTTPEAFF
TRBJ2-3	.	TRBV6-4	TRBD1	TGTGCCAGCAGTGACTCGGGGACAGAGTTCACAGATACGCAGTATTTT	CASSDSGTEFTDTQYF
TRBJ1-2	.	TRBV29-1	.	TGCAGCGTTATCGCGGGGTACTATGGCTACACCTTC	CSVIAGYYGYTF
TRBJ2-5	few	TRBV30	.	TGTGCCTGGAGTGTACGGGCGGCAGGACAAGAGACCCAGTACTTC	CAWSVRAAGQETQYF
TRBJ2-7	.	TRBV2	.	TGTGCCAGCAGGGCCAGGGGTGGTTACGAGCAGTACTTC	CASRARGGYEQYF
TRBJ1-3	few	TRBV7-2	.	TGTGCCAGCAGCCCCGAGACCTTCTCTGGAAACACCATATATTTT	CASSPETFSGNTIYF
TRBJ2-7	once	TRBV12-2	.	TGTGCAAGTCGCCTTAGGGCACAGGACAGGGGGTACGAGCAGTACTTC	CASRLRAQDRGYEQYF
TRBJ1-2	.	TRBV28	TRBD1	TGTGCCAGCAGTTTCTCGGACAGGGTCTACTATGGCTACACCTTC	CASSFSDRVYYGYTF
TRBJ2-2	.	TRBV9	TRBD1	TGTGCCAGCAGCGTAGCAGGACAGGCGAACACCGGGGAGCTGTTTTTT	CASSVAGQANTGELFF